A single sample is the source of the 8 T cell receptor beta chains below, sequenced in a study of early T cells in non-severe SARS-CoV-2 infection. Each CDR3 protein is one row after TCRdb ran MiXCR on the 5' RACE reads. The top ten clones hold approximately 3.3% of a sample with roughly 80,000 distinct CDR3 sequences, over 12% of them seen once. Sequenced sample: whole blood. These receptors were collected from an adult who was a healthcare worker with PCR-confirmed SARS-CoV-2 infection or an uninfected control (not recorded which).

This clonotype appeared a few times. The chain employs TRBV7-3 and TRBJ2-1; 9 bases map to TRBD2. Looked up from germline, CDR1 is SGHTA and CDR2 is FQGTGA. The CDR3 loop spans 15 amino acids. The V gene end was trimmed by 4 bases and the J gene end by 6 bases; junction bases not matched to a gene: 7. CDR3 amino acids: CASSSSTSGRNEQFF. CDR3 sequence (DNA): TGTGCCAGCAGCTCGTCGACTAGCGGACGCAATGAGCAGTTCTTC.

The CDR3 nucleotides are TGCGCCAGCAGCCTTGGACAGGGTAATGATGAAGCTTTCTTT. Its translation is CASSLGQGNDEAFF. This rearrangement joins TRBV5-1 to TRBJ1-1; 8 nucleotides match TRBD1. The V segment lost 4 bases and the J segment 7 bases; nucleotides outside the gene matches: 9. This CDR3 contains 14 residues. Germline CDR1 and CDR2: SGHRS and YFSETQ.

In its sample, this clonotype was seen a few times. The rearrangement links TRBV29-1 to TRBJ2-1, with 8 bases that match TRBD1. The CDR3 loop spans 14 amino acids. Germline-derived CDR1 and CDR2 are SQVTM and ANQGSEA. The V gene end was trimmed by 7 bases and the J gene end by 3 bases; junction bases not matched to a gene: 8. DNA for the CDR3: TGCAGCGCCGCAGGGGGCTTCGGCTACAATGAGCAGTTCTTC. As protein: CSAAGGFGYNEQFF.

The genes are TRBV21-1 and TRBJ2-3; the table assigns TRBD2, which was not confirmed against the DNA. TRBV21-1 is an annotated pseudogene. This CDR3 is 17 amino acids long. The CDR3 bases are TGTGCCAGCAGCAAAGCCCGGGGAGGGCGAGTTTGGGATACGCAGTATTTT. Translated: CASSKARGGRVWDTQYF.

In its sample, this clonotype was seen a few times. The CDR3 DNA is TGTGCCAGCCGGGACAGTGGGAATCAGCCCCAGCATTTT. This encodes CASRDSGNQPQHF. The chain is built from TRBV7-9 and TRBJ1-5, with TRBD1 matching 7 bases. This CDR3 has 13 amino acids. From germline, CDR1 is SEHNR and CDR2 FQNEAQ (reference sequence). The ends lost 8 bases at V and 4 bases at J; junction bases unmatched: 5.

This clonotype was found many times. The chain is built from TRBV29-1 and TRBJ1-1; no clear D gene. The CDR3 runs to 11 residues. Germline-derived CDR1 and CDR2 are SQVTM and ANQGSEA. Trimming took 6 bases from V and 1 from J, leaving 6 bases between them. The CDR3 sequence is CSVEKNTEAFF. CDR3 sequence (DNA): TGCAGCGTGGAGAAGAACACTGAAGCTTTCTTT.

This clonotype was detected many times. No DNA is shown, since the ends of the CDR3 on it are uncertain; the CDR3 is the one TCRdb lists. The chain links TRBV6-6 to TRBJ1-4; TRBD1 is the table's D call and was not checked against the DNA. The CDR3 length equals 16 residues, ends included. Germline-derived CDR1 and CDR2 are MNHNY and SVGAGI (reference sequence). The CDR3 loop is CASSSSQGAVDEKLFF.

This chain joins TRBV10-3 and TRBJ1-1, with a tentative D call TRBD1 (6 bases). The CDR3 length is 14 residues. V was trimmed by 5 bases and J by 3 bases, leaving 13 bases between them. Looked up from germline, CDR1 is ENHRY and CDR2 is SYGVKD. The DNA for the CDR3 is TGTGCCATCAGTTACAGGGACTCTGACACTGAAGCTTTCTTT. Its translation: CAISYRDSDTEAFF.